This T cell receptor (beta chain) originates from a study of cytomegalovirus exposure and HLA in healthy donors. The PCR ran on 60 Vbeta and 13 Jbeta primers. The repertoire was sequenced with immunoSEQ multiplex PCR; TCRdb's copy has only in-frame clones and lacks some. The sample yields just over 95,000 clones, approximately 72% seen once. To note about this clone: The antigen is unknown.

Study-level points and caveats: Later analysis identified a missense DCLRE1C variant that was linked to TCR beta V- and J-gene trimming. In a later analysis, parvovirus B19, influenza, CMV and Epstein-Barr virus appeared linked to several top co-occurrence clusters.

The receptor was isolated from a woman aged 35 to 49 in good health and CMV-seropositive. Sequenced: PBMCs.

The CDR3 coding sequence is TGTGCCAGTAGTACCCGGGACAGGGGGCTAGGTGAGCAGTTCTTC. Its protein product is CASSTRDRGLGEQFF. The chain carries TRBV19 and TRBJ2-1, with 12 positions matching TRBD1. This CDR3 region has 15 residues. The V segment lost 4 bases and the J segment 9 bases; nucleotides outside the gene matches: 7. Germline-derived CDR1 and CDR2 are LNHDA and SQIVND (reference sequence).